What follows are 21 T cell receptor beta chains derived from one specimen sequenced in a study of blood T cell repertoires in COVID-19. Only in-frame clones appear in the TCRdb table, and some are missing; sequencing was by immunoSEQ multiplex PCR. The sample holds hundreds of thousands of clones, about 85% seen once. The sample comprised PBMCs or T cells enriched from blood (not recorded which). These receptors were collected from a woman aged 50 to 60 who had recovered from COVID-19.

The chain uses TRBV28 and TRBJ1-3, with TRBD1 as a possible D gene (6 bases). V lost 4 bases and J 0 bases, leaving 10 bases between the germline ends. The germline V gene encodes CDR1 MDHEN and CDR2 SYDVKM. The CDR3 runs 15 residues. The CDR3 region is CASSSQGISGNTIYF. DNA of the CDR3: TGTGCCAGCAGTTCACAGGGCATCTCTGGAAACACCATATATTTT.

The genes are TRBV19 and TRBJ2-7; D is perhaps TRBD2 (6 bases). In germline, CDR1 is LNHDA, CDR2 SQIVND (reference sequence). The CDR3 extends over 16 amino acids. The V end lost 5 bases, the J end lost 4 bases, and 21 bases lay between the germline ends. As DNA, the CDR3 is TGTGCCAGTAGTGCCCCTAGCGCGAGCCCTGGATACGAGCAGTACTTC. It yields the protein CASSAPSASPGYEQYF.

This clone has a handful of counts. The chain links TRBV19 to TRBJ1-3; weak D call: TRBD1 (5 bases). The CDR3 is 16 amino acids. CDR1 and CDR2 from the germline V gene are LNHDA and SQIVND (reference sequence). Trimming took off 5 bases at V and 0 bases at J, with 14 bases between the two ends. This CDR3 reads CASSPRKTASGNTIYF. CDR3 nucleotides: TGTGCCAGTAGTCCCCGAAAGACAGCCTCTGGAAACACCATATATTTT.

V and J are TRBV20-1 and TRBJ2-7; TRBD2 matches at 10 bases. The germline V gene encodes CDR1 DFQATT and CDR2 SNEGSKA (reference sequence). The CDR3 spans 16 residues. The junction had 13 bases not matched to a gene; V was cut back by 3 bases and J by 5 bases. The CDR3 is CSASIRPSGRGNEQYF. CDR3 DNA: TGCAGTGCTAGTATCAGGCCTAGCGGGAGAGGGAACGAGCAGTACTTC.

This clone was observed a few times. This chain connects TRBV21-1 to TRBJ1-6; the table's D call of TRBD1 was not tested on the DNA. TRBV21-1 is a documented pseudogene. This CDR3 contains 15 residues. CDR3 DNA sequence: TGTGCCAGCAGCACCAACCGACAGGTCAATTCACCCCTCCACTTT. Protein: CASSTNRQVNSPLHF.

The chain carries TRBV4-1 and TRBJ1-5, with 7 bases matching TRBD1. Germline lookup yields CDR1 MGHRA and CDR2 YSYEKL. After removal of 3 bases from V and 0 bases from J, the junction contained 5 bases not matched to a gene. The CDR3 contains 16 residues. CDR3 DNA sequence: TGCGCCAGCAGCCAGGGGACAGTAAATAGCAATCAGCCCCAGCATTTT. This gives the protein CASSQGTVNSNQPQHF.

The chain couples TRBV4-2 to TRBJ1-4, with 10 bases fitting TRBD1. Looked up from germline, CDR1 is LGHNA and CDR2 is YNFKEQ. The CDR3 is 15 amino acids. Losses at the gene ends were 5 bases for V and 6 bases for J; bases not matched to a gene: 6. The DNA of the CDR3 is TGTGCCAGCAGCACCCCCGGGACAGGGGATGAAAAACTGTTTTTT. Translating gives CASSTPGTGDEKLFF.

The CDR3 sequence: CASSPSDSSGYGYTF. CDR3 coding DNA: TGTGCCAGCTCACCTTCGGACAGTTCCGGCTATGGCTACACCTTC. The chain couples TRBV18 to TRBJ1-2; a weak D match, TRBD1 (6 bases). Trimming shortened V by 3 bases and J by 4 bases, and 15 bases separated the two germline ends. Germline V gives CDR1 KGHSH, CDR2 LQKENI. The CDR3 sequence is 15 residues long. Full variable domain (missing parts from reference TRBV18 and TRBJ1-2): NAGVMQNPRHLVRRRGQEARLRCSPMKGHSHVYWYRQLPEEGLKFMVYLQKENIIDESGMPKERFSAEFPKEGPSILRIQQVVRGDSAAYFCASSPSDSSGYGYTFGSGTRLTVV.

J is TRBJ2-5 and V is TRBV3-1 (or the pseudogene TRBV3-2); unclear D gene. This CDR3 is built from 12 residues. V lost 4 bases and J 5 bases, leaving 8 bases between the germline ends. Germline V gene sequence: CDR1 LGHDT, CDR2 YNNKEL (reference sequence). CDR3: CASSRLGETQYF. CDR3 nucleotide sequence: TGTGCCAGCAGCCGACTCGGGGAGACCCAGTACTTC.

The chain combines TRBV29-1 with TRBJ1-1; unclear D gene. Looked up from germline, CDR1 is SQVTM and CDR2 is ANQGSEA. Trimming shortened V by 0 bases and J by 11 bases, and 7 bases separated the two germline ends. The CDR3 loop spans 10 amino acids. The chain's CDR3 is CSVEESEAFF. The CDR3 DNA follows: TGCAGCGTTGAAGAGAGTGAGGCTTTCTTT.

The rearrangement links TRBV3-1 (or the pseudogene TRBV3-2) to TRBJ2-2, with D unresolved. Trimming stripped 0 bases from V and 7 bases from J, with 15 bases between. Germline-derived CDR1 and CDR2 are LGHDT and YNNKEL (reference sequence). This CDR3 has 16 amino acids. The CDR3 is CASSQDLVPLNGELFF. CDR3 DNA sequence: TGTGCCAGCAGCCAAGATCTAGTGCCTTTAAACGGGGAGCTGTTTTTT.

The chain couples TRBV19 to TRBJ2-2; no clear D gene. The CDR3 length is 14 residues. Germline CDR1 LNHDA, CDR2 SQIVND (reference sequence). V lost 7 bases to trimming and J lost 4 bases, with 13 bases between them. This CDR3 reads CASILTGSTGELFF. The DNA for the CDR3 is TGTGCCAGTATTCTAACCGGGTCCACCGGGGAGCTGTTTTTT.

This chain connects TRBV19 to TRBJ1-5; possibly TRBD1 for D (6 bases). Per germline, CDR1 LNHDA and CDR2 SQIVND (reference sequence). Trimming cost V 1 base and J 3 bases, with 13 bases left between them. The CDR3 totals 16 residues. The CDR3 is CASSIGRTDFNQPQHF. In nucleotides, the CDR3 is TGTGCCAGTAGTATAGGCCGGACAGATTTCAATCAGCCCCAGCATTTT.

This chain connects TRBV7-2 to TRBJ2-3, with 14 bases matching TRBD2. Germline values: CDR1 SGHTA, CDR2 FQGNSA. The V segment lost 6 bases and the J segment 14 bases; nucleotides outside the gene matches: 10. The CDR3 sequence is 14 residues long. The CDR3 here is CASRPGTSGRAPYF. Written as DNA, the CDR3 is TGTGCCAGCAGGCCCGGGACTAGCGGGAGAGCTCCGTATTTT.

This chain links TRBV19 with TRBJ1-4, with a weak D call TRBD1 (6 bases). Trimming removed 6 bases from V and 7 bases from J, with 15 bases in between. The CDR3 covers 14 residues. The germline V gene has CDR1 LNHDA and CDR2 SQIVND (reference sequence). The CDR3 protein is CASRYSGVGEKLFF. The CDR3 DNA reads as TGTGCCAGTAGATACTCAGGGGTTGGTGAAAAACTGTTTTTT. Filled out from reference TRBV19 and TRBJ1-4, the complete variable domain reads DGGITQSPKYLFRKEGQNVTLSCEQNLNHDAMYWYRQDPGQGLRLIYYSQIVNDFQKGDIAEGYSVSREKKESFPLTVTSAQKNPTAFYLCASRYSGVGEKLFFGSGTQLSVL.

CDR3 DNA: TGCAGCGTTGTTATAGCGGGAGGGGGGGACGGTACGCAGTATTTT. It is translated as CSVVIAGGGDGTQYF. This chain uses TRBV29-1 with TRBJ2-3, with 11 bases matching TRBD2. With V trimmed by 4 bases and J by 8 bases, 11 bases remained unmatched. Germline V gene data show CDR1 as SQVTM and CDR2 as ANQGSEA. The CDR3 length is 15 residues.

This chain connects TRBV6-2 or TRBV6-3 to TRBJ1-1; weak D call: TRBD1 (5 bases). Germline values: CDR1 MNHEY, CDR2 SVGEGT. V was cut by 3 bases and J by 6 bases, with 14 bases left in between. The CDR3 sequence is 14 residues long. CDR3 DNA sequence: TGTGCCAGCAGTTATCGGCGGGGCAAGGCTGAAGCTTTCTTT. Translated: CASSYRRGKAEAFF.

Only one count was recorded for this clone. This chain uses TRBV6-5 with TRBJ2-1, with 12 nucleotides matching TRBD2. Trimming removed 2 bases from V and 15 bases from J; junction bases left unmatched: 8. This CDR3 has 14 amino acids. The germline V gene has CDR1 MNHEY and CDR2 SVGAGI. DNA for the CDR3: TGTGCCAGCAGTTACCAGACTAGCGGGAGCACGTTGTTCTTC. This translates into CASSYQTSGSTLFF.

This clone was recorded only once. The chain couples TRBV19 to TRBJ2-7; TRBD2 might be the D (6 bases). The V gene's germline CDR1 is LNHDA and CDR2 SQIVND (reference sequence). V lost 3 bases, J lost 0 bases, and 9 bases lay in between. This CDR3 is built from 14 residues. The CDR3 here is CASSMEGSSYEQYF. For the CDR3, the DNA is TGTGCCAGTAGTATGGAGGGGAGCTCCTACGAGCAGTACTTC.

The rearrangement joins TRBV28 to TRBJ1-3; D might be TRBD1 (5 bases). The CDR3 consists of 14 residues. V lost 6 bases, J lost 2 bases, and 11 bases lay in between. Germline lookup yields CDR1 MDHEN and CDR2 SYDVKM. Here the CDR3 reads CASSRGGTGNTIYF. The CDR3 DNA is TGTGCCAGCAGCCGGGGGGGGACTGGAAACACCATATATTTT.

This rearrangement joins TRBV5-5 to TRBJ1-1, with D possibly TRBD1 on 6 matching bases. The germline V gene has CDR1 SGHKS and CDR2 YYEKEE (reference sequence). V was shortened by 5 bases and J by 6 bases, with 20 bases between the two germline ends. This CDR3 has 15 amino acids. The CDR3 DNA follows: TGTGCCAGCAGTGGGGGGGCCGGGACAACGGCTGAAGCTTTCTTT. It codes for CASSGGAGTTAEAFF.